Below, one T cell receptor (beta chain) is given with its context. This entry is derived from a study of blood T cell repertoires in COVID-19. Study summary: Nucleic acid was either cDNA or gDNA, and it came from T cells, B-cell-depleted T cells, or PBMCs.

Libraries were prepared by immunoSEQ multiplex PCR; TCRdb keeps only in-frame clonotypes and omits some of them. This sample has about 18,000 clones, with about 87% found just once. This CDR3 region has 14 residues. Germline V gives CDR1 SGHVS, CDR2 FNYEAQ. V lost 1 base to trimming and J lost 2 bases, with 3 bases between them. The sequencing sample was made of PBMCs or T cells enriched from blood (not recorded which). This clonotype was sampled from a woman aged 25 to 45 who had recovered from COVID-19. The chain recombines TRBV7-6 with TRBJ2-6; D is ambiguous. This chain's CDR3 is CASSLVTGANVLTF. CDR3 bases: TGTGCCAGCAGCTTAGTAACTGGGGCCAACGTCCTGACTTTC.